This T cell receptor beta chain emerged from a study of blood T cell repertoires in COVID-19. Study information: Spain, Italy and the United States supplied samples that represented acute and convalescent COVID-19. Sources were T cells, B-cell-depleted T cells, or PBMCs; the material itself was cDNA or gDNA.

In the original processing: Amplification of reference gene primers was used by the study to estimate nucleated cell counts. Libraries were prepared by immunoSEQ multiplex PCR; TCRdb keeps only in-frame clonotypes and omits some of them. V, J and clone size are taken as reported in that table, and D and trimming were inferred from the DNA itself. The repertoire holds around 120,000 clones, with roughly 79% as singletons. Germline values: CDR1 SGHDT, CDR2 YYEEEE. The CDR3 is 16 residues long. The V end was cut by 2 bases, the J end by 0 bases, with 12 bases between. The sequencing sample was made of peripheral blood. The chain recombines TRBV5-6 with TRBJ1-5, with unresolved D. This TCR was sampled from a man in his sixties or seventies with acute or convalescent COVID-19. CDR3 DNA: TGTGCCAGCAGCTTTTGGGAGCCGGCTAGCAATCAGCCCCAGCATTTT. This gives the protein CASSFWEPASNQPQHF.